What follows are 5 T cell receptor beta chains derived from one specimen sequenced in a study of T cell responses to AZD1222 COVID-19 vaccine. Sequencing was performed with immunoSEQ multiplex PCR; in TCRdb, only in-frame clones are kept and a portion is missing. The table shows tens of thousands of clones, with 65% to 80% occurring only once. The sequencing here drew on peripheral blood, taken on day 0 of AZD1222 vaccination. Receptors were obtained from an adult in good health.

The chain is built from TRBV5-6 and TRBJ2-3, with 9 bases identical to TRBD2. The CDR3 sequence is 16 residues long. V was clipped by 2 bases and J by 5 bases; unmatched bases: 9. In germline, CDR1 is SGHDT, CDR2 YYEEEE. The CDR3 region is CASSFSAGGPIDTQYF. CDR3 nucleotide sequence: TGTGCCAGCAGCTTCTCTGCGGGAGGGCCCATAGATACGCAGTATTTT.

The V call is TRBV7-8, the J call TRBJ1-5; D may be TRBD1 (5 bases). The CDR3 has 16 amino acids. The V end was cut by 5 bases, the J end by 1 base, with 15 bases between. Germline V gene lookup returns CDR1 SGHVS and CDR2 FQNEAQ. CDR3 sequence: CASSRVAGMSNQPQHF. In DNA form, the CDR3 reads TGTGCCAGCAGCCGAGTGGCAGGGATGAGCAATCAGCCCCAGCATTTT.

This clone was picked up a small number of times. The V and J genes are TRBV2 and TRBJ1-1; 10 bases are a match to TRBD1. The trim removed 6 bases at V and 8 bases at J, leaving 3 bases unmatched. The CDR3 consists of 12 residues. Germline CDR1 reads SNHLY; CDR2 reads FYNNEI. CDR3: CASRTGGWEAFF. The CDR3 coding sequence is TGTGCCAGCAGGACAGGGGGCTGGGAAGCTTTCTTT.

This clone showed up just a few times. V usage is TRBV6-5 and J usage is TRBJ2-5, with 7 bases lining up with TRBD1. Germline assignment: CDR1 MNHEY and CDR2 SVGAGI. The CDR3 has 14 residues. The V gene end was trimmed by 6 bases and the J gene end by 2 bases; junction bases not matched to a gene: 6. Here the CDR3 DNA reads TGTGCCAGCAGATACAGGGGCTATCAAGAGACCCAGTACTTC. Translated, it gives CASRYRGYQETQYF.

V usage is TRBV11-2 and J usage is TRBJ1-1; D is unresolved. Germline V gene sequence: CDR1 SGHAT, CDR2 FQNNGV. Trimming cost V 1 base and J 6 bases, with 12 bases left between them. CDR3 length equals 14 residues. The CDR3 here is CASSLVGSYAEAFF. In DNA form, the CDR3 reads TGTGCCAGCAGCTTAGTCGGCTCCTACGCTGAAGCTTTCTTT. Looking up the rest from reference TRBV11-2 and TRBJ1-1 gives the full variable domain: EAGVAQSPRYKIIEKRQSVAFWCNPISGHATLYWYQQILGQGPKLLIQFQNNGVVDDSQLPKDRFSAERLKGVDSTLKIQPAKLEDSAVYLCASSLVGSYAEAFFGQGTRLTVV.